These 25 T cell receptor beta chains came from one sample sequenced in a study of graft-versus-host responses after intestinal transplantation. Assay: immunoSEQ multiplex PCR; the TCRdb copy retains only in-frame clones and omits some. The sample shows about 25,000 clones, over 90% of them seen only once. The specimen was PBMCs, collected 18 days after transplant. These receptors came from a human patient who received an intestinal transplant, so some T cells may come from the graft donor.

The chain employs TRBV15 and TRBJ1-1, with D unclear. V was shortened by 0 bases and J by 7 bases, with 12 bases between the two germline ends. This CDR3 has 14 amino acids. CDR1 and CDR2 (germline): LNHNV, YYDKDF (reference sequence). CDR3 DNA: TGTGCCACCAGCAGAGATCGTGAGGCCAATGAAGCTTTCTTT. Translation: CATSRDREANEAFF.

Concerning this clone: The junction does not match germline at one end; this may be a read error. Here the CDR3 DNA reads TGTGCCAGCAGGTTGGGACAGGGAACGCGCGGCTACACCTTC. Its translation: CASRLGQGTRGYTF. The V and J genes are TRBV5-6 and TRBJ1-2, with TRBD1 matching 9 bases. CDR1 SGHDT and CDR2 YYEEEE come from the germline V gene. The CDR3 loop spans 14 amino acids.

This clone has a handful of counts. The identical CDR3 is also encoded by other nucleotide sequences in the sample. The gene calls are TRBV19 and TRBJ1-5; D ambiguous. The V and J ends lost 3 bases and 4 bases respectively, with 7 bases between them. The length of the CDR3 is 13 residues. Germline V gene sequence: CDR1 LNHDA, CDR2 SQIVND (reference sequence). CDR3 sequence reads: CASSIGRNQPQHF. CDR3 in DNA: TGTGCCAGTAGTATCGGGCGGAATCAGCCCCAGCATTTT.

J is TRBJ1-5 and V is TRBV30, with 9 bases that match TRBD1. The CDR3 has 15 amino acids. CDR1 and CDR2 from the germline V gene are GTSNPN and SVGIG (reference sequence). J lost 6 bases, V lost 3 bases, and 9 bases had no gene match. CDR3 loop: CAWRETGGATQPQHF. In DNA, the CDR3 is TGTGCCTGGAGAGAAACAGGGGGCGCGACTCAGCCCCAGCATTTT.

The gene calls are TRBV11-3 and TRBJ1-4; D possibly corresponds to TRBD1 (6 bases). Germline V gene data show CDR1 as SGHNT and CDR2 as YENEEA. The ends were cut back, 5 bases at V and 0 bases at J, with 10 bases in the middle. The CDR3 is 15 amino acids. The CDR3 region is CASSTSGATNEKLFF. CDR3 in DNA: TGTGCCAGCAGCACTTCAGGGGCAACTAATGAAAAACTGTTTTTT.

The rearrangement uses TRBV10-1 and TRBJ2-3, with TRBD2 identical over 8 bases. Germline-derived CDR1 and CDR2 are WNHNN and SYGVQD (reference sequence). J gave up 4 bases and V 4 bases, and 4 bases lay outside the gene matches. This CDR3 region has 14 residues. The DNA for the CDR3 is TGCGCCAGCAGTGTTAGCGGGGCGGCAGATACGCAGTATTTT. Its protein is CASSVSGAADTQYF.

The CDR3 nucleotides are TGTGCCAGCAGCCGCGAGTTGGGGGGGCGCACAGATACGCAGTATTTT. It encodes CASSRELGGRTDTQYF. This chain uses TRBV5-6 with TRBJ2-3; a possible D gene is TRBD2 (7 bases). CDR3 length equals 16 residues. Germline CDR1 is SGHDT and CDR2 is YYEEEE. V was cut by 4 bases and J by 1 base, with 16 bases left in between.

The V call is TRBV5-1, the J call TRBJ1-1; D remains ambiguous. This CDR3 comprises 14 residues. Trimming shortened V by 1 base and J by 1 base, and 8 bases separated the two germline ends. In germline, CDR1 is SGHRS, CDR2 YFSETQ. CDR3: CASSLYIGNTEAFF. In nucleotides, the CDR3 is TGCGCCAGCAGCTTGTATATCGGGAACACTGAAGCTTTCTTT. Complete variable domain (other parts from reference TRBV5-1 and TRBJ1-1): KAGVTQTPRYLIKTRGQQVTLSCSPISGHRSVSWYQQTPGQGLQFLFEYFSETQRNKGNFPGRFSGRQFSNSRSEMNVSTLELGDSALYLCASSLYIGNTEAFFGQGTRLTVV.

This chain joins TRBV2 and TRBJ2-5; a possible D gene is TRBD2 (6 bases). The V gene lost 7 bases and the J gene lost 0 bases, with 15 bases spanning the gap. This CDR3 spans 15 amino acids. Germline lookup yields CDR1 SNHLY and CDR2 FYNNEI. The CDR3: CASTGGAAYQETQYF. The CDR3 nucleotides are TGTGCCAGCACCGGAGGGGCAGCGTACCAAGAGACCCAGTACTTC.

The chain couples TRBV30 to TRBJ2-5; unclear D gene. Trimming took off 4 bases at V and 2 bases at J, with 8 bases between the two ends. Germline CDR1 is GTSNPN and CDR2 is SVGIG (reference sequence). The CDR3 runs to 12 residues. This CDR3 is CAWKAQQETQYF. The CDR3 DNA reads TGTGCCTGGAAGGCACAACAAGAGACCCAGTACTTC.

The rearrangement links TRBV7-6 to TRBJ2-7; D may correspond to TRBD1 or TRBD2 (5 bases each). Looked up from germline, CDR1 is SGHVS and CDR2 is FNYEAQ. CDR3 length: 16 amino acids. Trimming left V 0 bases short and J 3 bases short, with 15 bases between. The CDR3 bases are TGTGCCAGCAGCTTAGCGTTCGGGACGGAAAACTACGAGCAGTACTTC. This translates into CASSLAFGTENYEQYF.

The V and J genes are TRBV2 and TRBJ2-3; no definite D call. V lost 6 bases and J 2 bases, leaving 12 bases between the germline ends. CDR1 and CDR2 from the germline V gene are SNHLY and FYNNEI. This CDR3 has 14 residues. The CDR3 sequence is CASRTFSPTDTQYF. The CDR3 DNA is TGTGCCAGCAGAACCTTCTCCCCCACAGATACGCAGTATTTT. The full variable domain, completed using reference TRBV2 and TRBJ2-3, is EPEVTQTPSHQVTQMGQEVILRCVPISNHLYFYWYRQILGQKVEFLVSFYNNEISEKSEIFDDQFSVERPDGSNFTLKIRSTKLEDSAMYFCASRTFSPTDTQYFGPGTRLTVL.

The genes are TRBV7-9 and TRBJ1-4; TRBD1 matches 7 bases. The CDR3 has 14 amino acids. The V segment lost 3 bases and the J segment 6 bases; nucleotides outside the gene matches: 4. Germline CDR1 reads SEHNR; CDR2 reads FQNEAQ (reference sequence). Here the CDR3 reads CASSFGTADEKLFF. The CDR3 region has the DNA TGTGCCAGCAGCTTCGGGACAGCGGATGAAAAACTGTTTTTT.

The V gene is TRBV12-5, the J gene TRBJ2-2; 9 bases align to TRBD2. The CDR3 length is 17 residues. Germline V gene sequence: CDR1 LGHNT, CDR2 FRNRAP. V shed 3 bases, J shed 4 bases, and the junction held 9 bases outside the gene matches. Here the CDR3 DNA reads TGTGCTAGTGGTTTATCCAGCGGGGGGTTTGGCACCGGGGAGCTGTTTTTT. It translates to CASGLSSGGFGTGELFF.

This sequence joins TRBV9 and TRBJ2-1; D not certain. V was clipped by 0 bases and J by 4 bases, with 11 bases between them. Germline V CDR1 and CDR2: SGDLS, YYNGEE. This CDR3 is built from 15 residues. CDR3 protein: CASSVEVVPYNEQFF. CDR3 in DNA: TGTGCCAGCAGCGTAGAGGTTGTACCTTACAATGAGCAGTTCTTC.

V and J are TRBV19 and TRBJ1-2, with a weak D call TRBD1 (6 bases). The CDR3 contains 13 residues. V dropped 10 bases and J dropped 2 bases, with 14 bases sitting between them. CDR1 LNHDA and CDR2 SQIVND come from the germline V gene (reference sequence). In DNA form, the CDR3 reads TGTGCCACTCAACAGGACAGAAACTATGGCTACACCTTC. This sequence encodes CATQQDRNYGYTF.

The DNA for the CDR3 is TGTGCCAGCAGCCCCCGAGCGCCTGGGGGTTTAGCCAAAAACATTCAGTACTTC. Amino acids: CASSPRAPGGLAKNIQYF. This chain joins TRBV14 and TRBJ2-4; D is tentatively TRBD1 or TRBD2 (5 bases each). Trimming removed 4 bases at V and 0 bases at J, with 19 bases between. From germline, CDR1 is SGHDN and CDR2 FVKESK. The CDR3 runs 18 residues.

The chain is built from TRBV30 and TRBJ1-5; weak D call: TRBD1 (5 bases). The germline gives CDR1 GTSNPN, CDR2 SVGIG (reference sequence). The CDR3 has 13 residues. V was trimmed by 4 bases and J by 6 bases, leaving 13 bases between them. CDR3 bases: TGTGCCTGGAATCCGGGGGGGGGTCAGCCCCAGCATTTT. The encoded protein is CAWNPGGGQPQHF.

The chain uses TRBV4-1 and TRBJ1-1, with 7 bases lining up with TRBD1. V was clipped by 5 bases and J by 3 bases; unmatched bases: 6. Looked up from germline, CDR1 is MGHRA and CDR2 is YSYEKL. The CDR3 has 14 amino acids. CDR3 DNA: TGCGCCAGCAGCGAACAGGGGATTTACACTGAAGCTTTCTTT. Translating gives CASSEQGIYTEAFF.

The gene calls are TRBV27 and TRBJ2-3; D unresolved. Trimming took off 5 bases at V and 6 bases at J, with 12 bases between the two ends. The germline gives CDR1 MNHEY, CDR2 SMNVEV (reference sequence). The CDR3 is made up of 13 amino acids. The chain's CDR3 is CASSPDAGDTQYF. The DNA of the CDR3 is TGTGCCAGCAGTCCCGATGCCGGTGATACGCAGTATTTT.

The chain is built from TRBV2 and TRBJ1-4, with TRBD1 matching over 10 bases. Trimming at V came to 7 bases and at J to 5 bases, leaving 7 bases not matched to a gene. Looked up from germline, CDR1 is SNHLY and CDR2 is FYNNEI. The CDR3 totals 15 residues. CDR3 sequence reads: CASTKLTGGNEKLFF. CDR3 nucleotide sequence: TGTGCCAGCACCAAGTTGACAGGGGGCAATGAAAAACTGTTTTTT.

The V gene is TRBV7-8, the J gene TRBJ2-5; 7 positions match TRBD2. CDR1 and CDR2 (germline): SGHVS, FQNEAQ. This CDR3 region has 17 residues. The trim removed 3 bases at V and 5 bases at J, leaving 15 bases unmatched. DNA for the CDR3: TGTGCCAGCAGCTTTGTGGGTAGCGGGCCCTCGGCGGAGACCCAGTACTTC. Its protein is CASSFVGSGPSAETQYF.

J is TRBJ2-7 and V is TRBV6-1; unclear D gene. CDR1 and CDR2 (germline): MNHNS, SASEGT. The CDR3 totals 15 residues. V lost 1 base, J lost 4 bases, and 14 bases lay in between. The CDR3 DNA follows: TGTGCCAGCAGTGAAGACCAAGCTGGGTCTTACGAGCAGTACTTC. Protein: CASSEDQAGSYEQYF.

The gene calls are TRBV6-1 and TRBJ2-5; D not certain. Germline lookup yields CDR1 MNHNS and CDR2 SASEGT. V was cut by 8 bases and J by 3 bases, with 4 bases left in between. The CDR3 contains 10 residues. This chain's CDR3 is CASLKETQYF. The DNA for the CDR3 is TGTGCCAGCCTTAAAGAGACCCAGTACTTC.

The chain joins TRBV10-3 to TRBJ2-7, with D hard to call. CDR1 is ENHRY and CDR2 is SYGVKD in the germline V gene. V lost 0 bases and J lost 4, with 4 bases in between. This CDR3 has 12 amino acids. The CDR3: CAISESRYEQYF. In DNA, the CDR3 is TGTGCCATCAGTGAGTCCCGTTACGAGCAGTACTTC.